Described below is a single T cell receptor (beta chain) sequence and its context. The V end was cut by 10 bases, the J end by 0 bases, with 10 bases between. From germline, CDR1 is ENHRY and CDR2 SYGVKD. The CDR3 has 12 residues. These data come from a study of technical replicates of blood from a handful of donors. Clones were sequenced by immunoSEQ multiplex PCR, and TCRdb holds only the in-frame ones, with some missing. The sample includes about 60,000 clones, 80% to 95% of them seen just once. Material for sequencing was PBMCs. The rearrangement joins TRBV10-3 to TRBJ2-7; weak D call: TRBD1 (6 bases). The TCR originated in a human donor in good health. Some clones in this sample may be carry-over from other donors' samples. CDR3: CATRQASYEQYF. CDR3 sequence (DNA): TGTGCCACCAGACAGGCCTCCTACGAGCAGTACTTC.